The clone carrying this T cell receptor beta chain has just a few counts. Its antigen is unidentified. Cell sorting via CD45RO/CCR7/CD25/CD127/CD95/CD27 was performed to obtain CD4+ naive, central memory, regulatory and stem cell-like memory cells. Germline loops: CDR1 SGHRS, CDR2 YFSETQ. CDR3 length equals 14 residues. With 4 bases removed from V and 1 base from J, the gap between germline ends came to 11 bases. The isolated RNA, all of it, was reverse transcribed, so expressed TCRB transcripts were what got sequenced. Several million reads on average were seen across naive, central memory and regulatory T cell samples. TCRdb keeps only in-frame clones here, not all; method: immunoSEQ multiplex PCR. This table holds hundreds of thousands of clones, roughly 13% found once. These data originate in a study of beta chain features in type 1 diabetes. Findings and limits, study-wide: Among patients, naive, central memory and Treg TCRB repertoires appeared more similar than among healthy donors. High TCR expression in some cells could lead to their over-representation in cDNA sequencing. Significant though moderate, a shortening of TCRB CDR3s appeared in all four CD4+ subsets of Type 1 diabetes patients.

This receptor was identified in a young man with type 1 diabetes. The sequenced sample consisted of naive CD4+ T cells from blood. The chain has TRBV5-1 and TRBJ2-5, with a tentative D call TRBD1 (6 bases). The CDR3 loop reads CASSLNRVQETQYF. The CDR3 DNA reads as TGCGCCAGCAGCCTAAACAGGGTCCAAGAGACCCAGTACTTC.